The clone carrying this T cell receptor (beta chain) came up once. This sample is part of a study of blood T cell repertoires in COVID-19. The CDR3 has 15 amino acids. CDR1 and CDR2 (germline): LNHDA, SQIVND (reference sequence). V lost 7 bases, J lost 3 bases, and 8 bases stayed unmatched. Sequencing used immunoSEQ multiplex PCR; TCRdb keeps in-frame clones, though not all of them. The sample includes just under 350,000 clones, around 80% of them seen just once. Source material: peripheral blood. The receptor was isolated from a man aged 25 to 45 with active or convalescent COVID-19. The V gene is TRBV19, the J gene TRBJ2-7, with TRBD2 matching 11 bases. CDR3 loop: CASTPLAGGLYEQYF. The DNA of the CDR3 is TGTGCCAGTACCCCGCTAGCGGGGGGCCTCTACGAGCAGTACTTC.